This T cell receptor (beta chain) was sequenced for a study of blood T cell repertoires in COVID-19. Germline V lookup: CDR1 SGHRS, CDR2 YFSETQ. The CDR3 is 15 residues long. Germline trimming cut 4 bases from V and 2 bases from J; bases unmatched to any gene: 7. This clone has only one observation. Profiling relied on immunoSEQ multiplex PCR, and the TCRdb table lists in-frame clones only, not all of them. The repertoire holds 250,000 to 350,000 clones, with approximately 83% as singletons. V usage is TRBV5-1 and J usage is TRBJ2-7; 9 bases line up with TRBD1. Specimen: peripheral blood. The TCR sequence derives from a woman in her 30s who had recovered from COVID-19. CDR3 bases: TGCGCCAGCAGCCCGACCGGACAGGGGCCCTACGAGCAGTACTTC. This translates into CASSPTGQGPYEQYF. Full variable domain (missing parts from reference TRBV5-1 and TRBJ2-7): KAGVTQTPRYLIKTRGQQVTLSCSPISGHRSVSWYQQTPGQGLQFLFEYFSETQRNKGNFPGRFSGRQFSNSRSEMNVSTLELGDSALYLCASSPTGQGPYEQYFGPGTRLTVT.